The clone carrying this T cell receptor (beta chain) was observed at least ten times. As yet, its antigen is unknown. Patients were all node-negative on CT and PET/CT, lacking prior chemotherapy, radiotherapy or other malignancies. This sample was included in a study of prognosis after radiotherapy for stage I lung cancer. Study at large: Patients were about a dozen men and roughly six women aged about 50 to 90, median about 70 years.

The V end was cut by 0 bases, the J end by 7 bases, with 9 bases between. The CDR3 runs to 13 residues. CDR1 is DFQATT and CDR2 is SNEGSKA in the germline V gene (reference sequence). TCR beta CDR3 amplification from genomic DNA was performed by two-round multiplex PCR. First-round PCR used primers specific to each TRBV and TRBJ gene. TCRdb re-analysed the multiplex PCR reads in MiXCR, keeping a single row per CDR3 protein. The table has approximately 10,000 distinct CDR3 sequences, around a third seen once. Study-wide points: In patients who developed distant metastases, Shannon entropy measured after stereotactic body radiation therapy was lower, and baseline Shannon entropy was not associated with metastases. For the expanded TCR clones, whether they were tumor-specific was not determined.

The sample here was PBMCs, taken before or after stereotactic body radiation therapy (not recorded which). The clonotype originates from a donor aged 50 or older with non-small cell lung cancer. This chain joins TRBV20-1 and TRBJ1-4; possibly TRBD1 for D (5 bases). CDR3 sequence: CSAREGVGEKLFF. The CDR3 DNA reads TGCAGTGCTAGAGAGGGGGTGGGTGAAAAACTGTTTTTT.